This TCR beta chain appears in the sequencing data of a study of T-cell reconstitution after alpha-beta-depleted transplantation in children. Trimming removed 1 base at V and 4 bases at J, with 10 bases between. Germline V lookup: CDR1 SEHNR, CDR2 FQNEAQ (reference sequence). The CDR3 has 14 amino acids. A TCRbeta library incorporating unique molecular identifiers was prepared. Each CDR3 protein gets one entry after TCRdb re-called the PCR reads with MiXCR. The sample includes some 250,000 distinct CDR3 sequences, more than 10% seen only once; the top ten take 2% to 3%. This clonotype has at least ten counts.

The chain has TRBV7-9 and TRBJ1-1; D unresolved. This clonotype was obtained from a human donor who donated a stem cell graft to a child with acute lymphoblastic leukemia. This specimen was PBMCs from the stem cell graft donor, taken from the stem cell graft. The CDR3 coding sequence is TGTGCCAGCAGCTTAGGAGGGAAGACCACTGAAGCTTTCTTT. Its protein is CASSLGGKTTEAFF. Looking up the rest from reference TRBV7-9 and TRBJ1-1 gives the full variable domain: DTGVSQNPRHKITKRGQNVTFRCDPISEHNRLYWYRQTLGQGPEFLTYFQNEAQLEKSRLLSDRFSAERPKGSFSTLEIQRTEQGDSAMYLCASSLGGKTTEAFFGQGTRLTVV.